Each of the 17 T cell receptor beta chains below was sequenced from the same sample in a study of regulatory T cells in long-lasting Graves disease. Time point: newly diagnosed GD, antithyroid drugs for less than 3 months. PBMC RNA was the source of the TCR library. In building TCR beta libraries, iRepertoire HTBI primers were used together with Arm-PCR of CDR3 regions. TCRdb re-analysed the multiplex PCR reads in MiXCR, keeping a single row per CDR3 protein. The sample lists a few hundred thousand distinct CDR3 sequences, about 14% occurring once. Separately, the same data were catalogued under a study of T cells in Graves' hyperthyroidism and ophthalmopathy.

The source material was peripheral blood mononuclear cells (PBMCs), sampled at new diagnosis, from a patient treated with antithyroid drugs. The origin of the receptors is a man aged 30 to 39 with Graves disease.

This clonotype has a handful of counts. The rearrangement uses TRBV7-9 and TRBJ2-1, with 16 bases fitting TRBD2. J was trimmed by 9 bases and V by 3 bases; bases with no gene match: 20. CDR1 and CDR2 from the germline V gene are SEHNR and FQNEAQ (reference sequence). The CDR3 spans 21 residues. The CDR3 DNA reads as TGTGCCAGCAGCTTGCAACCGGGACTAGCGGGAGGGGGGTCTACAATGGGTGAGCAGTTCTTC. It codes for CASSLQPGLAGGGSTMGEQFF.

The rearrangement uses TRBV13 and TRBJ2-7, with D maybe TRBD1 (6 bases). The CDR3 contains 19 residues. CDR1 and CDR2 from the germline V gene are PRHDT and FYEKMQ (reference sequence). V was shortened by 4 bases and J by 0 bases, with 25 bases between the two germline ends. This chain's CDR3 is CASSSVPGQMDSSSYEQYF. The CDR3 nucleotides are TGTGCCAGCAGCTCAGTCCCGGGACAAATGGACTCGAGCTCCTACGAGCAGTACTTC.

This clonotype was recorded a few times. This may arise from a read error, as a much more abundant clone is one base away. The V and J genes are TRBV27 and TRBJ2-1; 9 bases are a match to TRBD2. The J call is uncertain, as TRBJ2-3 better fits the DNA end. The germline V gene has CDR1 MNHEY and CDR2 SMNVEV (reference sequence). The CDR3 sequence is 16 residues long. For the CDR3, the DNA is TGTGCCAGCAGTTTATCAGGGGGACTAGCCACAGATGCGCAGTATTTT. Translating it yields CASSLSGGLATDAQYF.

This clonotype has a handful of counts. The CDR3 sequence is CASSTEGLAAYNEQFF. For the CDR3, the DNA is TGTGCCAGTAGTACGGAAGGACTAGCGGCCTACAATGAGCAGTTCTTC. The chain recombines TRBV19 with TRBJ2-1; 10 bases agree with TRBD2. In germline, CDR1 is LNHDA, CDR2 SQIVND (reference sequence). V dropped 4 bases and J dropped 2; count of bases not matched to a gene: 5. This CDR3 has 16 residues.

On this clonotype: It may be a read error: a sequence one base away is much more abundant. The V gene is TRBV28, the J gene TRBJ1-1; D may be TRBD1 (5 bases). This CDR3 is built from 13 residues. Germline CDR1 is MDHEN and CDR2 is SYDVKM. CDR3 in amino acids: CACSPNRYTEAFF. The CDR3 DNA is TGTGCCTGCAGTCCCAACAGGTACACTGAAGCTTTCTTT.

This clonotype was recorded a few times. This may be a read error: a much more frequent sequence differs by one nucleotide. The chain links TRBV2 to TRBJ1-5; D gene ambiguous. This CDR3 spans 15 amino acids. Germline CDR1 and CDR2: SNHLY and FYNNEI. CDR3 sequence reads: CASSGGPASSQPQHF. CDR3 coding DNA: TGTGCCAGCAGCGGCGGCCCAGCTAGCAGTCAGCCCCAGCATTTT.

This clonotype was recorded many times. The genes are TRBV20-1 and TRBJ2-7, with D uncertain. Germline assignment: CDR1 DFQATT and CDR2 SNEGSKA (reference sequence). V lost 5 bases to trimming and J lost 2 bases, with 7 bases between them. The CDR3 consists of 11 residues. DNA for the CDR3: TGCAGTGCTGGAAGGGCCTACGAGCAGTACTTC. This sequence encodes CSAGRAYEQYF.

The rearrangement uses TRBV20-1 and TRBJ1-5, with 7 bases lining up with TRBD1. Germline assignment: CDR1 DFQATT and CDR2 SNEGSKA (reference sequence). This CDR3 is 14 amino acids long. Germline trimming cut 5 bases from V and 4 bases from J; bases unmatched to any gene: 8. CDR3 sequence reads: CSALTGSKNQPQHF. In DNA, the CDR3 is TGCAGTGCTTTGACAGGGAGCAAAAATCAGCCCCAGCATTTT.

This clonotype was seen repeatedly, ten times or more. The rearrangement uses TRBV28 and TRBJ2-3; 9 bases line up with TRBD2. The length of the CDR3 is 14 residues. Trimming removed 5 bases from V and 2 bases from J; junction bases left unmatched: 2. Germline CDR1 reads MDHEN; CDR2 reads SYDVKM. The CDR3 spells CASSAGGPTDTQYF. DNA of the CDR3: TGTGCCAGCAGTGCGGGAGGGCCCACAGATACGCAGTATTTT.

In its sample, this clonotype was seen many times. This chain uses TRBV20-1 with TRBJ2-7, with a tentative D call TRBD1 (5 bases). Trimming left V 3 bases short and J 2 bases short, with 11 bases between. This CDR3 is built from 13 residues. From germline, CDR1 is DFQATT and CDR2 SNEGSKA (reference sequence). The CDR3 DNA sequence: TGCAGTGCTAGTGCAGGGATCACCTACGAGCAGTACTTC. Its protein product is CSASAGITYEQYF.

This clonotype was recorded many times. The gene calls are TRBV30 and TRBJ1-5; D gene uncertain. With 0 bases removed from V and 5 bases from J, the gap between germline ends came to 2 bases. Germline CDR1 is GTSNPN and CDR2 is SVGIG (reference sequence). The CDR3 extends over 11 amino acids. CDR3 sequence (DNA): TGTGCCTGGAGTGTGGATCAGCCCCAGCATTTT. Protein sequence: CAWSVDQPQHF. Full variable domain (rest looked up from reference TRBV30 and TRBJ1-5): SQTIHQWPATLVQPVGSPLSLECTVEGTSNPNLYWYRQAAGRGLQLLFYSVGIGQISSEVPQNLSASRPQDRQFILSSKKLLLSDSGFYLCAWSVDQPQHFGDGTRLSIL.

This chain uses TRBV7-9 with TRBJ1-5, with 9 bases lining up with TRBD1. V gave up 4 bases and J gave up 5 bases; unmatched junction bases: 9. Germline CDR1 reads SEHNR; CDR2 reads FQNEAQ (reference sequence). The CDR3 contains 16 residues. The CDR3 DNA reads as TGTGCCAGCAGCTCGGGGCTTACAGGGGGCCATCAGCCCCAGCATTTT. It yields the protein CASSSGLTGGHQPQHF.

Ten or more counts support this clonotype. This chain connects TRBV12-3 or TRBV12-4 to TRBJ1-1; D is unresolved. The CDR3 extends over 12 amino acids. The ends were cut back, 5 bases at V and 5 bases at J, with 9 bases in the middle. CDR3 nucleotides: TGTGCCAGCAGTGCACCGGGTACTGAAGCTTTCTTT. Encoded protein: CASSAPGTEAFF.

This sequence joins TRBV5-8 and TRBJ2-5; 7 positions agree with TRBD2. With 1 base clipped from V and 5 bases from J, the junction kept 20 bases outside the gene matches. The CDR3 runs 19 residues. Per the germline V gene, CDR1 is SGHTS and CDR2 is YDEGEE. CDR3 sequence: CASSLLGFATDLGGETQYF. The CDR3 region has the DNA TGTGCCAGCAGCTTGTTGGGTTTCGCTACCGACCTGGGGGGGGAGACCCAGTACTTC.

The chain is built from TRBV5-1 and TRBJ2-1, with D tentatively TRBD2 (5 bases). V dropped 2 bases and J dropped 7 bases, with 13 bases sitting between them. Germline V gives CDR1 SGHRS, CDR2 YFSETQ. The CDR3 loop spans 14 amino acids. This CDR3 is CASSFGNSENEQFF. The CDR3 DNA is TGCGCCAGCAGCTTCGGGAATTCCGAGAATGAGCAGTTCTTC.

This clonotype was picked up many times. The rearrangement uses TRBV28 and TRBJ2-3; 9 positions agree with TRBD2. The CDR3 totals 17 residues. The germline gives CDR1 MDHEN, CDR2 SYDVKM. After removal of 5 bases from V and 6 bases from J, the junction contained 15 bases not matched to a gene. The CDR3 is CASSSASRREGVDTQYF. The CDR3 region has the DNA TGTGCCAGCAGTAGTGCCTCTCGGCGGGAGGGGGTGGATACGCAGTATTTT. Based on the CDR3 plus reference TRBV28 and TRBJ2-3, the full variable domain is DVKVTQSSRYLVKRTGEKVFLECVQDMDHENMFWYRQDPGLGLRLIYFSYDVKMKEKGDIPEGYSVSREKKERFSLILESASTNQTSMYLCASSSASRREGVDTQYFGPGTRLTVL.

This clonotype was detected only a few times. This chain joins TRBV7-2 and TRBJ2-7, with 11 bases matching TRBD2. V lost 4 bases and J lost 0; bases outside the gene matches: 2. This CDR3 spans 15 amino acids. Germline lookup yields CDR1 SGHTA and CDR2 FQGNSA. The CDR3 protein is CASSYLAGGSYEQYF. DNA for the CDR3: TGTGCCAGCAGCTACCTAGCGGGAGGCTCCTACGAGCAGTACTTC. The variable domain in full, with the rest retrieved from reference TRBV7-2 and TRBJ2-7, is GAGVSQSPSNKVTEKGKDVELRCDPISGHTALYWYRQSLGQGLEFLIYFQGNSAPDKSGLPSDRFSAERTGGSVSTLTIQRTQQEDSAVYLCASSYLAGGSYEQYFGPGTRLTVT.